The T cell receptor (beta chain) under discussion was sequenced for a study of T cell responses to AZD1222 COVID-19 vaccine. Study context: Pooled together were second doses at about 4 or about 12 weeks.

Concerning this clone itself: Its antigen is as yet unknown.

Clones were sequenced by immunoSEQ multiplex PCR, and TCRdb holds only the in-frame ones, with some missing. This sample has roughly 120,000 clones, with about 85% found just once. The CDR3 runs to 17 residues. V dropped 5 bases and J dropped 0; count of bases not matched to a gene: 13. The germline CDR1 and CDR2 sequences are LGHDT and YNNKEL (reference sequence). Findings and limits, study-wide: Females made up more of the donors, who were largely white British, and clonal diversity may have come out too low. Targeting of unmutated variant regions was reportedly seen in nearly half of spike-specific TCRs.

The material sequenced was peripheral blood, taken on day 0 of AZD1222 vaccination. This TCR was recovered from an adult in good health. The chain links TRBV3-1 (or the pseudogene TRBV3-2) to TRBJ2-7; TRBD2 matches at 7 bases. CDR3 loop: CASSDRLFGTISYEQYF. The DNA of the CDR3 is TGTGCCAGCAGCGACCGACTGTTCGGGACTATCTCCTACGAGCAGTACTTC.